Given below is one T cell receptor (beta chain) in context. Generated by immunoSEQ multiplex PCR, the TCRdb table keeps only in-frame clones and is missing some. The sample has some 51,000 clones; about 96% are singletons. The data were obtained in a study of control samples from healthy donors and cancer patients. The CDR3 loop spans 18 amino acids. The ends were cut back, 3 bases at V and 0 bases at J, with 17 bases in the middle. Germline V gene data show CDR1 as MDHEN and CDR2 as SYDVKM. The sequence was obtained from a woman aged 18-29 years in good health. Material: blood. The chain is built from TRBV28 and TRBJ1-4; D may be TRBD1 (5 bases). Here the CDR3 reads CASSFYIRGRATNEKLFF. Here the CDR3 DNA reads TGTGCCAGCAGTTTTTACATTCGAGGCAGGGCAACTAATGAAAAACTGTTTTTT.